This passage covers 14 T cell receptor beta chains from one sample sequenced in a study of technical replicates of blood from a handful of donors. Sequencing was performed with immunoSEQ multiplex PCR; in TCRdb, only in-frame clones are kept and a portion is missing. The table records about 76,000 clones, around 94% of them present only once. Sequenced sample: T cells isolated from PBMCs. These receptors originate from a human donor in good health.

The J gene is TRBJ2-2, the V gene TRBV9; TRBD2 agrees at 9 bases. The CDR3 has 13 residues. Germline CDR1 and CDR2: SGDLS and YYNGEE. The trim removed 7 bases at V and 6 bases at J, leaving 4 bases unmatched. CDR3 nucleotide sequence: TGTGCCAGCTCGCGGGAGGGGGCCGGGGAGCTGTTTTTT. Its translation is CASSREGAGELFF.

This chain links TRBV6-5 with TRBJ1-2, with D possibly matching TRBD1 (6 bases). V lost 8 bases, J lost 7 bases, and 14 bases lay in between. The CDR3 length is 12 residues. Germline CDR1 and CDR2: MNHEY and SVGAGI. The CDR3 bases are TGTGCCAGCTTGGGAGGGGGAGGTGGCTACACCTTC. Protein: CASLGGGGGYTF.

Here the CDR3 DNA reads TGTGCCAGCAGCCCCAGTGCGGCAGTCGGCACTGAAGCTTTCTTT. As protein: CASSPSAAVGTEAFF. The V and J genes are TRBV7-9 and TRBJ1-1; D remains unclear. From germline, CDR1 is SEHNR and CDR2 FQNEAQ (reference sequence). Trimming cost V 5 bases and J 4 bases, with 17 bases left between them. The length of the CDR3 is 15 residues.

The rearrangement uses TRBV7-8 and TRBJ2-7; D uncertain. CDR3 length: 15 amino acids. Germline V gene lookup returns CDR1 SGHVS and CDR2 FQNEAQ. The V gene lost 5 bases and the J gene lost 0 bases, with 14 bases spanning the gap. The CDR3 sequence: CASSPSGFISYEQYF. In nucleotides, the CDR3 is TGTGCCAGCAGCCCTTCGGGTTTTATCTCCTACGAGCAGTACTTC.

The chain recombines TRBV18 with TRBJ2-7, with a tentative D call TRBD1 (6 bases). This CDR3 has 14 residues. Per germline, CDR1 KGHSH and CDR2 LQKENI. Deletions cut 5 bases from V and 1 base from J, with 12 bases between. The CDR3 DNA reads TGTGCCAGCTCAACGACAGGCTTATCCTACGAGCAGTACTTC. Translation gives CASSTTGLSYEQYF.

CDR3 bases: TGTGCCAGCAGCCCCCAGGGGAAATACGAGCAGTACTTC. It translates to CASSPQGKYEQYF. This sequence joins TRBV21-1 and TRBJ2-7; TRBD1 is taken as the D call from the table, unchecked against the DNA. TRBV21-1 is a pseudogene locus. CDR3 size: 13 residues.

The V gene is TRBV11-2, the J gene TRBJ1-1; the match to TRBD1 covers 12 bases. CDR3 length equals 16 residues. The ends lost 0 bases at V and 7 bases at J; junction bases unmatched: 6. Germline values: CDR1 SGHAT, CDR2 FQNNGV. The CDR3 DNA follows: TGTGCCAGCAGCTTAGAAAGAGGGACAGGGGGCGGTGAAGCTTTCTTT. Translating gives CASSLERGTGGGEAFF.

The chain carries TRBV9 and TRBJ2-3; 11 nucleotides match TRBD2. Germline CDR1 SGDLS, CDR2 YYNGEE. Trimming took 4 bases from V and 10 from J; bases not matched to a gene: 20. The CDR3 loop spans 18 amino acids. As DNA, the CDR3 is TGTGCCAGCAGCCCCCAATGGAGACTAGCGGGATCCACCTTAGCGCAGTATTTT. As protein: CASSPQWRLAGSTLAQYF.

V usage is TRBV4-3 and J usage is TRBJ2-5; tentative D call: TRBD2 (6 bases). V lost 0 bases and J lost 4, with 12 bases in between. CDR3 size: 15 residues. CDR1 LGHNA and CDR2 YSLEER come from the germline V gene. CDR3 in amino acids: CASSQELARRETQYF. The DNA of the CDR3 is TGCGCCAGCAGCCAAGAACTAGCTAGACGAGAGACCCAGTACTTC.

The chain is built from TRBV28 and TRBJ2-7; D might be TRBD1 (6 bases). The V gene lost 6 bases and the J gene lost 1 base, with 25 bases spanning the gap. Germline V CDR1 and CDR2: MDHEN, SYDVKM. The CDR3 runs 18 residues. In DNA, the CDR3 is TGTGCCAGCAGACAAGGGGGAACAGTCTCTTGGGGATCCTACGAGCAGTACTTC. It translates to CASRQGGTVSWGSYEQYF.

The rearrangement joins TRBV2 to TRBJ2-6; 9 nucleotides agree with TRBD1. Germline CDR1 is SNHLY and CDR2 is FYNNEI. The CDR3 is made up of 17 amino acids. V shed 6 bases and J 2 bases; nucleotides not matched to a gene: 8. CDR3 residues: CASSRDRVRAGANVLTF. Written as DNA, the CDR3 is TGTGCCAGCAGCCGGGACAGGGTGAGAGCTGGGGCCAACGTCCTGACTTTC.

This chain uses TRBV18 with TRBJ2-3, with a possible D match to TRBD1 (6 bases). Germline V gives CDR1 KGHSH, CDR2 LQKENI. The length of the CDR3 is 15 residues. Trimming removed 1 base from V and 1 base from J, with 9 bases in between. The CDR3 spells CASSPRTDRTDTQYF. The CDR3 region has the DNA TGTGCCAGCTCACCACGGACAGATCGCACAGATACGCAGTATTTT. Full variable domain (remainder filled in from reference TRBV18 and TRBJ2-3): NAGVMQNPRHLVRRRGQEARLRCSPMKGHSHVYWYRQLPEEGLKFMVYLQKENIIDESGMPKERFSAEFPKEGPSILRIQQVVRGDSAAYFCASSPRTDRTDTQYFGPGTRLTVL.

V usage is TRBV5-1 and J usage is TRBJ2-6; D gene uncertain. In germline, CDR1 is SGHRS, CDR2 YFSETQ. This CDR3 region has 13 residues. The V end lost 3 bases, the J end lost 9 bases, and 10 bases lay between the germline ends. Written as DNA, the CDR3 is TGCGCCAGCAGCTACGACACTTTCAACGTCCTGACTTTC. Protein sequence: CASSYDTFNVLTF.

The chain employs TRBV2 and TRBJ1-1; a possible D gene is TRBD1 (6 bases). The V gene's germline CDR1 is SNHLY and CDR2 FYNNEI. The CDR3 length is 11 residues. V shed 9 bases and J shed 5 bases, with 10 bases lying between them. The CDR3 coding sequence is TGTGCCAGTCAAGGACAGACTGAAGCTTTCTTT. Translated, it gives CASQGQTEAFF.